This entry describes one T cell receptor beta chain. The entry originates in a study of tumor-infiltrating lymphocytes in primary liver carcinoma. Starting from 500 ng of total RNA, TCR beta cDNA was produced with a primer in the constant region. Three nested multiplex PCR rounds, a slightly modified ARM-PCR method, built the TCR beta libraries. TCRdb re-derived calls from the multiplex PCR reads in MiXCR, one entry per CDR3 protein. The data show about 350,000 distinct CDR3 sequences, 65% seen once. Blood RNA came from unsorted whole blood; germline DNA was also extracted. Input material: peripheral blood. This receptor was obtained from a man aged 40-55 years with primary liver carcinoma and hepatitis B virus infection.

The CDR3 protein is CAINDTDVGELFF. The CDR3, as DNA: TGTGCCATCAATGACACCGACGTGGGGGAGCTGTTTTTT. This chain joins TRBV10-3 and TRBJ2-2; D is undetermined. The CDR3 contains 13 residues. V gave up 7 bases and J gave up 8 bases, with 14 bases separating them. The germline CDR1 and CDR2 sequences are ENHRY and SYGVKD.